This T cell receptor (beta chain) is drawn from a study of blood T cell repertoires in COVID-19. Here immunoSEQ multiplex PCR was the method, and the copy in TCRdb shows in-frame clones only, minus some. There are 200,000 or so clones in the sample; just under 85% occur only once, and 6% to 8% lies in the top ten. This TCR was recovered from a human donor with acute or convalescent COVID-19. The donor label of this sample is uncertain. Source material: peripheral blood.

As DNA, the CDR3 is TGTGCCAGCAGTGAGCAAGGGGGAGAAAAACTGTTTTTT. Its protein is CASSEQGGEKLFF. The chain employs TRBV2 and TRBJ1-4; a possible D gene is TRBD1 (6 bases). This CDR3 comprises 13 residues. Trimming pared 3 bases from V and 8 bases from J, leaving 10 bases between. Germline CDR1 is SNHLY and CDR2 is FYNNEI. Drawing the rest from reference TRBV2 and TRBJ1-4, the complete variable domain is EPEVTQTPSHQVTQMGQEVILRCVPISNHLYFYWYRQILGQKVEFLVSFYNNEISEKSEIFDDQFSVERPDGSNFTLKIRSTKLEDSAMYFCASSEQGGEKLFFGSGTQLSVL.